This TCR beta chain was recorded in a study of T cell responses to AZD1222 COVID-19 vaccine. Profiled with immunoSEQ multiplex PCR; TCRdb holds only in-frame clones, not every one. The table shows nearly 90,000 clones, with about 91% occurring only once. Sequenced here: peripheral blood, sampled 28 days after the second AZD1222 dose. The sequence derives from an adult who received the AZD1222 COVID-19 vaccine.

The CDR3 sequence is CASSHIGPGLGYTF. In nucleotides, the CDR3 is TGTGCCAGCAGCCACATAGGGCCGGGACTCGGCTACACCTTC. The gene calls are TRBV14 and TRBJ1-2; the D gene is possibly TRBD1 (5 bases). Germline V gene data show CDR1 as SGHDN and CDR2 as FVKESK. The CDR3 is 14 residues long. Trimming shortened V by 3 bases and J by 8 bases, and 16 bases separated the two germline ends.